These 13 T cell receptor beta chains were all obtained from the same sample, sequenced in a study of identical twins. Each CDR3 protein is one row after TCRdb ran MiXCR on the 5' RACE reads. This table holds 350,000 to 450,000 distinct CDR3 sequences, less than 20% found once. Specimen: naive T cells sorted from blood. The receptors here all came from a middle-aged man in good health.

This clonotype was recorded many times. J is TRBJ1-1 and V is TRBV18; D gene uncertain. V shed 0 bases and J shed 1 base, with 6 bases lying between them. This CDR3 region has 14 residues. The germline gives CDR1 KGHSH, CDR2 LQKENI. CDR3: CASSPPGENTEAFF. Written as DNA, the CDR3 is TGTGCCAGCTCACCACCGGGAGAGAACACTGAAGCTTTCTTT.

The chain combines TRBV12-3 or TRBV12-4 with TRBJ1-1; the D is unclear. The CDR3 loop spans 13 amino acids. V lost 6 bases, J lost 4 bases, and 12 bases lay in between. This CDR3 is CASRSIRGTEAFF. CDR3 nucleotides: TGTGCCAGCAGGTCCATCCGAGGCACTGAAGCTTTCTTT.

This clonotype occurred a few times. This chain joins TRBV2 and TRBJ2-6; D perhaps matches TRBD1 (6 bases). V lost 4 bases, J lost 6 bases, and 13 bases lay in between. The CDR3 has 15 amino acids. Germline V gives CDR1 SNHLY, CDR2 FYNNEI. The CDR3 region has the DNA TGTGCCAGCAGTGCAGGGGTCTTACTGGCCAACGTCCTGACTTTC. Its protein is CASSAGVLLANVLTF.

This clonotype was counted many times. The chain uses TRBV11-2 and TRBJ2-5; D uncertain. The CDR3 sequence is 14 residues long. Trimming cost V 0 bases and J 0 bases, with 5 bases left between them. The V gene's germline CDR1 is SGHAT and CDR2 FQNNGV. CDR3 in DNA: TGTGCCAGCAGCTTAGAGGTTTACCAAGAGACCCAGTACTTC. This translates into CASSLEVYQETQYF. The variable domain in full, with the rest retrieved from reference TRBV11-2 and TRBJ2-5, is EAGVAQSPRYKIIEKRQSVAFWCNPISGHATLYWYQQILGQGPKLLIQFQNNGVVDDSQLPKDRFSAERLKGVDSTLKIQPAKLEDSAVYLCASSLEVYQETQYFGPGTRLLVL.

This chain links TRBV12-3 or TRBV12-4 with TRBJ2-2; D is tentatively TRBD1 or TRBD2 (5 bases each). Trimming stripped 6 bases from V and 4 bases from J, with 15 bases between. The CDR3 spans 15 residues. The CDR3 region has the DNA TGTGCCAGCAGACCGGGACGGACCATCACCGGGGAGCTGTTTTTT. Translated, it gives CASRPGRTITGELFF.

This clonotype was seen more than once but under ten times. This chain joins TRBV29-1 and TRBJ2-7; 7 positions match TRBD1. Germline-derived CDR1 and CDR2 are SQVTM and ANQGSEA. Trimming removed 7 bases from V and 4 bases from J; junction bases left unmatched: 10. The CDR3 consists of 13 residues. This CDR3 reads CSALGEGAYEQYF. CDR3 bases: TGCAGCGCCCTGGGAGAGGGGGCTTACGAGCAGTACTTC.

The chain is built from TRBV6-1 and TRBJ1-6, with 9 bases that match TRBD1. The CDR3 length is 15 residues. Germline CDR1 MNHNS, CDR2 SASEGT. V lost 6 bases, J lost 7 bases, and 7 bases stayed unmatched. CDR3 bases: TGTGCCAGCAGCACTGGGACAGGGCGAAATTCACCCCTCCACTTT. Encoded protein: CASSTGTGRNSPLHF.

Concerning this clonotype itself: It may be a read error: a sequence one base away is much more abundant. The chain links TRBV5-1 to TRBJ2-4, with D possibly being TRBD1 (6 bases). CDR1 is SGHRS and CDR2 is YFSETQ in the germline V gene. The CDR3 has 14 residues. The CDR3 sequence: CASSLGTAKTIQYF. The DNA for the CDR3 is TGCGCCAGCAGCTTGGGGACAGCCAAAACCATTCAGTACTTC. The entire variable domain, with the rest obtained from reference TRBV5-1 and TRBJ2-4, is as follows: KAGVTQTPRYLIKTRGQQVTLSCSPISGHRSVSWYQQTPGQGLQFLFEYFSETQRNKGNFPGRFSGRQFSNSRSEMNVSTLELGDSALYLCASSLGTAKTIQYFGAGTRLSVL.

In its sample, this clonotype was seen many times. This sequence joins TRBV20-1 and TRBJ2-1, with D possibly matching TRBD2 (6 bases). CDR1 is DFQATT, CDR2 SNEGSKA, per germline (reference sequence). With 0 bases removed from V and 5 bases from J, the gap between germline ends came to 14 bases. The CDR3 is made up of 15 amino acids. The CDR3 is CSARDGRGSNNEQFF. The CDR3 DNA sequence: TGCAGTGCTAGAGACGGGAGAGGCAGTAACAATGAGCAGTTCTTC.

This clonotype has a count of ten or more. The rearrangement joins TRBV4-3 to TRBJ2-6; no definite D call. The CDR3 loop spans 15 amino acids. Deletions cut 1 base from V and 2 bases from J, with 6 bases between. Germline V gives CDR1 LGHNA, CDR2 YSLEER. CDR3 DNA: TGCGCCAGCAGCCAAGGCAGCCCTGGGGCCAACGTCCTGACTTTC. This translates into CASSQGSPGANVLTF.

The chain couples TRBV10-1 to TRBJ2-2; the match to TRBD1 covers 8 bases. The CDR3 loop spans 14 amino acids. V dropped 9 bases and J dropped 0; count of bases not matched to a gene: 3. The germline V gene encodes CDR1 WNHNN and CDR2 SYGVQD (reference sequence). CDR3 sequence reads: CASRQGPNTGELFF. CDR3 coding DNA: TGCGCCAGTAGACAGGGGCCGAACACCGGGGAGCTGTTTTTT.

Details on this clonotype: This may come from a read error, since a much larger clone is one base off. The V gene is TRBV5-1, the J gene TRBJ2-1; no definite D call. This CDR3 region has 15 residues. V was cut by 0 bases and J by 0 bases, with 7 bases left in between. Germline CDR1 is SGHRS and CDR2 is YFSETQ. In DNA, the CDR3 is TGCGCCAGCAGCTTGGAGGAGAGCTCCTACAATGAGCAGTTCTTC. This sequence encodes CASSLEESSYNEQFF.

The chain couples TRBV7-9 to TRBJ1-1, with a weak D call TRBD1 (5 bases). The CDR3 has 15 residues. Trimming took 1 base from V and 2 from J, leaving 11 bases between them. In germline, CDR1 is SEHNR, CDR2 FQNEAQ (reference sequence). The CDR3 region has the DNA TGTGCCAGCAGCTTAGGGGCAGGGTTTAACACTGAAGCTTTCTTT. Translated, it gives CASSLGAGFNTEAFF.